These 8 T cell receptor beta chains share one sample of origin, sequenced in a study of vaccination and CD4 T cells after COVID-19. No antigen has been assigned to these receptors. The treatment: approximately 9-day PBMC culture with coronavirus spike peptide pools or control peptides (ViraFEST assay). An Oncomine TCR Beta short-read assay was used to sequence the DNA from cultured CD4+ T cells. MiXCR, run by TCRdb on the PCR reads, gives a single entry per CDR3 protein. Among about 12,000 distinct CDR3 sequences listed, 30% to 40% were seen once. Sequenced material: CD4+ T cells from blood, cultured in vitro, taken after SARS-CoV-2 vaccination. The receptors were gathered from a human donor who had recovered from COVID-19.

The J gene is TRBJ1-3, the V gene TRBV7-2; no definite D call. Per germline, CDR1 SGHTA and CDR2 FQGNSA. V lost 4 bases and J 3 bases, leaving 7 bases between the germline ends. CDR3 length: 13 amino acids. CDR3 sequence (DNA): TGTGCCAGCAGCTCCGGCGGTGGAAACACCATATATTTT. This codes for CASSSGGGNTIYF.

The gene calls are TRBV6-1 and TRBJ1-4, with 8 nucleotides matching TRBD1. V lost 6 bases and J lost 3; bases outside the gene matches: 6. Germline CDR1 MNHNS, CDR2 SASEGT. The CDR3 totals 15 residues. The CDR3 region has the DNA TGTGCCAGCAGGGCCACGACAGGGGCTAATGAAAAACTGTTTTTT. Translated: CASRATTGANEKLFF.

The DNA of the CDR3 is TGTGCCAGCAGCCCGCCTAATGGGCAGCCCTACGAGCAGTACTTC. Its translation is CASSPPNGQPYEQYF. The rearrangement uses TRBV27 and TRBJ2-7; D gene unclear. Germline CDR1 and CDR2: MNHEY and SMNVEV (reference sequence). The V end lost 6 bases, the J end lost 2 bases, and 17 bases lay between the germline ends. The CDR3 contains 15 residues.

The chain uses TRBV10-2 and TRBJ2-7; 8 nucleotides match TRBD2. The trim removed 10 bases at V and 6 bases at J, leaving 8 bases unmatched. The V gene's germline CDR1 is WSHSY and CDR2 SAAADI. This CDR3 is 12 amino acids long. Here the CDR3 reads CATGLARTEQYF. CDR3 bases: TGCGCCACCGGACTAGCTCGAACCGAGCAGTACTTC.

This clonotype occurred a few times. The chain links TRBV5-1 to TRBJ2-1, with TRBD2 matching over 13 bases. The CDR3 has 16 amino acids. Germline CDR1 SGHRS, CDR2 YFSETQ. V shed 4 bases, J shed 4 bases, and the junction held 5 bases outside the gene matches. The DNA of the CDR3 is TGCGCCAGCAGCACGGGACTAGCGGGATATTACAATGAGCAGTTCTTC. Its translation is CASSTGLAGYYNEQFF.

V and J are TRBV7-2 and TRBJ2-7; TRBD2 aligns across 9 bases. Germline V gene sequence: CDR1 SGHTA, CDR2 FQGNSA. Losses at the gene ends were 1 base for V and 2 bases for J; bases not matched to a gene: 6. The CDR3 runs 16 residues. This CDR3 is CASSLGVAGGPYEQYF. In nucleotides, the CDR3 is TGTGCCAGCAGCTTAGGGGTCGCGGGAGGGCCCTACGAGCAGTACTTC.

V is TRBV24-1 and J is TRBJ2-1; the D is unclear. V gave up 4 bases and J gave up 7 bases, with 10 bases separating them. Germline-derived CDR1 and CDR2 are KGHDR and SFDVKD. This CDR3 comprises 13 residues. DNA for the CDR3: TGTGCCACCAGTGACCTGTCCGGGAATGAGCAGTTCTTC. Translating it yields CATSDLSGNEQFF.

The rearrangement joins TRBV9 to TRBJ2-7; D is ambiguous. The CDR3 is made up of 14 amino acids. Germline CDR1 SGDLS, CDR2 YYNGEE. Trimming removed 4 bases at V and 7 bases at J, with 18 bases between. CDR3 loop: CASSPRTRFGEQYF. CDR3 nucleotide sequence: TGTGCCAGCAGCCCCCGAACCCGTTTCGGGGAGCAGTACTTC.